This T cell receptor beta chain emerged from a study of blood T cell repertoires in COVID-19. Study context: Acute and convalescent COVID-19 samples came from the United States, Italy and Spain. From T cells, B-cell-depleted T cells, or PBMCs came the material, which was cDNA or gDNA.

The CDR3 runs 14 residues. The V gene lost 1 base and the J gene lost 6 bases, with 11 bases spanning the gap. Germline assignment: CDR1 SGHTA and CDR2 FQGNSA. Clinical histories supplied by participants themselves formed the basis of cohort assignment. Two consecutive negative NP/OP PCR tests, clearance, or resolved symptoms defined Cohort 3 recovery. TCRdb's copy holds only in-frame clones and misses some; the assay was immunoSEQ multiplex PCR. The sample holds approximately 160,000 clones, roughly 87% seen once. Sequencing was performed on PBMCs or T cells enriched from blood (not recorded which). The TCR sequence derives from a woman aged 45-59 years who had recovered from COVID-19. V is TRBV7-2 and J is TRBJ2-3; D may be TRBD2 (6 bases). Here the CDR3 reads CASSLGGEVDTQYF. CDR3 sequence (DNA): TGTGCCAGCAGCTTAGGGGGGGAGGTTGATACGCAGTATTTT. The full variable domain, rest sourced from reference TRBV7-2 and TRBJ2-3, is GAGVSQSPSNKVTEKGKDVELRCDPISGHTALYWYRQSLGQGLEFLIYFQGNSAPDKSGLPSDRFSAERTGGSVSTLTIQRTQQEDSAVYLCASSLGGEVDTQYFGPGTRLTVL.